This TCR beta chain was identified in a study of cytotoxic CD8 clonotypes in ibrutinib-treated CLL. Findings and limits, study-wide: Contraction or stability on treatment characterized the public clonotypes, which were uncommon. Sustained-remission and progressing patients' sampling times differed. The clonality went up when patients responded to ibrutinib and dropped back toward baseline at progression.

The data were produced by immunoSEQ multiplex PCR, yet TCRdb's version contains in-frame clones alone and is incomplete. The table records 140,000 to 150,000 clones, roughly 76% of them present only once. With regard to this clone: Its target is not known.

Sequencing used PBMCs, obtained after 24 months of ibrutinib treatment. This receptor was identified in a human donor with chronic lymphocytic leukemia.

The CDR3 protein is CASSQSVDRADTQYF. CDR3 nucleotide sequence: TGTGCCAGCAGCCAATCAGTGGACAGGGCGGATACGCAGTATTTT. The J gene is TRBJ2-3, the V gene TRBV16; 8 bases map to TRBD1. The CDR3 is 15 amino acids. With V trimmed by 0 bases and J by 6 bases, 5 bases remained unmatched. CDR1 and CDR2 from the germline V gene are KGHSY and FQNENV.